The clone carrying this TCR beta chain was recorded many times. Its antigen is still unknown. These data originate in a study of metastatic and nonmetastatic thyroid tumors. Study-wide context: Repertoire data that came from the blood and tumor or nodule tissue of malignant and benign thyroid patients were compared.

Ahead of thyroid surgery, no patient had received treatment of any kind. Overall study findings and caveats: Malignant tumors reportedly showed significantly higher TCR beta diversity than benign nodules in both blood and tumor.

Under the authors' procedure: A classifier for distant metastasis in papillary thyroid cancer was constructed using CDR3 differences observed across clinicopathological groups. TCRdb reanalyzed the PCR reads via MiXCR. TCRdb, not the original authors, processed these V and J calls. The sample lists roughly 19,000 clones, approximately 24% occurring once. This sequence originates from a male donor with papillary thyroid cancer or a benign thyroid nodule (not recorded which). Some clones in this sample may be carry-over from other donors' samples. Sample: tumor tissue.

CDR3 sequence: CASSEYSGYQETQYF. CDR3 DNA sequence: TGTGCCAGCAGTGAATACTCCGGCTACCAAGAGACCCAGTACTTC. The V gene is TRBV6-1, the J gene TRBJ2-5; D not certain. This CDR3 has 15 amino acids. Per the germline V gene, CDR1 is MNHNS and CDR2 is SASEGT. Trimming stripped 2 bases from V and 0 bases from J, with 10 bases between.